The subject of this entry is one TCR beta chain. This record belongs to a study of blood T cell repertoires in COVID-19. Trimming removed 0 bases from V and 4 bases from J; junction bases left unmatched: 5. CDR1 and CDR2 (germline): SGHVS, FQNEAQ. The CDR3 has 15 residues. Only in-frame clones appear in the TCRdb table, and some are missing; sequencing was by immunoSEQ multiplex PCR. The sample lists 100,000 to 150,000 clones, about 89% occurring once. The chain has TRBV7-8 and TRBJ2-5; 7 bases fit TRBD2. This TCR was recovered from a man in his sixties with COVID-19, enrolled during active disease. The material sequenced was peripheral blood. The CDR3 nucleotides are TGTGCCAGCAGCTTAGCGCTGACTAGCTCAGAGACCCAGTACTTC. It codes for CASSLALTSSETQYF.